This T cell receptor beta chain is drawn from a study of cytomegalovirus exposure and HLA in healthy donors. Study background: The 120 or so validation repertoires were produced on the same platform as the roughly 670 repertoires of the first cohort. This was reported in a later analysis.

Profiling relied on immunoSEQ multiplex PCR, and the TCRdb table lists in-frame clones only, not all of them. This table has 220,000 or so clones, approximately 88% appearing once. V lost 0 bases and J 2 bases, leaving 11 bases between the germline ends. The CDR3 runs 15 residues. The germline CDR1 and CDR2 sequences are SGHTA and FQGNSA. Findings and caveats of the study: Cytomegalovirus-associated TCR beta chains were listed, numbering under 200. In vitro checks showed that a few CMV-associated chains really do target CMV antigens. Reports described diagnosis of cytomegalovirus status by the classifier as highly specific and sensitive.

A word on this clone: Its antigen is not known.

The receptor was isolated from a woman aged 30 to 39 in good health and CMV-seropositive. The rearrangement joins TRBV7-2 to TRBJ2-7, with TRBD2 as a possible D gene (5 bases). Sequencing was performed on PBMCs. CDR3 nucleotides: TGTGCCAGCAGCTTAGCGGGAGAAGGACCCTACGAGCAGTACTTC. Encoded protein: CASSLAGEGPYEQYF. The full variable domain, its missing parts supplied by reference TRBV7-2 and TRBJ2-7, is GAGVSQSPSNKVTEKGKDVELRCDPISGHTALYWYRQSLGQGLEFLIYFQGNSAPDKSGLPSDRFSAERTGGSVSTLTIQRTQQEDSAVYLCASSLAGEGPYEQYFGPGTRLTVT.